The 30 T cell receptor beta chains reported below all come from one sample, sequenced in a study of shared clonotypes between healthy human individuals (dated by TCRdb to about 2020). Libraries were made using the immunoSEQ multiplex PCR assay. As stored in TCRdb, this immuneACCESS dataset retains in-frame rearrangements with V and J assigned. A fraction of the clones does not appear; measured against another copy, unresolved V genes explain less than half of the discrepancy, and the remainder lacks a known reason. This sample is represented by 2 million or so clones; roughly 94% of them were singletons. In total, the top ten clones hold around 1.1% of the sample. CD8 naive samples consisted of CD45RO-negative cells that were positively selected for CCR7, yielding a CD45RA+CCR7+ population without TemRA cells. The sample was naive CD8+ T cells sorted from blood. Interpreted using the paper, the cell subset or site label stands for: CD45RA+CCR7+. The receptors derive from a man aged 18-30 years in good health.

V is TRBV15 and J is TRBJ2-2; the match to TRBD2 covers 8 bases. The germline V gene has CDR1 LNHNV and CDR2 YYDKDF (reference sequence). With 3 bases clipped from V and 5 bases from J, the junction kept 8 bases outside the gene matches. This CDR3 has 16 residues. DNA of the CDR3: TGTGCCACCAGCAGTCAGGGACTAGTTGGTACCGGGGAGCTGTTTTTT. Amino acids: CATSSQGLVGTGELFF.

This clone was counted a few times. The CDR3 sequence: CASSLRVGQGIYEQYF. CDR3 sequence (DNA): TGTGCCAGCAGTTTAAGAGTCGGACAGGGCATTTACGAGCAGTACTTC. This chain joins TRBV27 and TRBJ2-7, with 8 bases lining up with TRBD1. The CDR3 length is 16 residues. J lost 4 bases, V lost 2 bases, and 10 bases had no gene match. Germline CDR1 and CDR2: MNHEY and SMNVEV (reference sequence).

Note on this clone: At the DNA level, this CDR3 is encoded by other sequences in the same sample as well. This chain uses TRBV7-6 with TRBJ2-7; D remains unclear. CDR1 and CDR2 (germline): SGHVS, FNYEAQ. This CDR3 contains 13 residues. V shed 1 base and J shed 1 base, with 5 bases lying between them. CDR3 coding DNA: TGTGCCAGCAGCTTAGGGGTTTCCTACGAGCAGTACTTC. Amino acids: CASSLGVSYEQYF.

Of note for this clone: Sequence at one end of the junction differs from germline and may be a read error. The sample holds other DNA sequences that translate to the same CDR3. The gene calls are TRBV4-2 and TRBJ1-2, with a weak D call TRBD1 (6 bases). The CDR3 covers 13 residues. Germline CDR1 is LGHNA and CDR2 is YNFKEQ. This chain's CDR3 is CASSQDNVQGPSF. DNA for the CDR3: TGTGCCAGCAGCCAGGATAATGTTCAGGGGCCATCTTTC.

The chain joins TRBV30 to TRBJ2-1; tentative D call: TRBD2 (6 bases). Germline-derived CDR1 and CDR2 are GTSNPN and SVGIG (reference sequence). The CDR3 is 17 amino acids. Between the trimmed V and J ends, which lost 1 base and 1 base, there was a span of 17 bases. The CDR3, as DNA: TGTGCCTGGAGTGGATTCCTGGTAGCGGAGTCCTACAATGAGCAGTTCTTC. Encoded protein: CAWSGFLVAESYNEQFF.

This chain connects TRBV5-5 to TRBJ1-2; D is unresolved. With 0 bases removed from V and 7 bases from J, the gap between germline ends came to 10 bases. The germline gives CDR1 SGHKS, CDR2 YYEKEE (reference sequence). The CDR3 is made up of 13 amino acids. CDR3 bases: TGTGCCAGCAGCTTGGAGAGGGAGGTTGGCTACACCTTC. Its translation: CASSLEREVGYTF.

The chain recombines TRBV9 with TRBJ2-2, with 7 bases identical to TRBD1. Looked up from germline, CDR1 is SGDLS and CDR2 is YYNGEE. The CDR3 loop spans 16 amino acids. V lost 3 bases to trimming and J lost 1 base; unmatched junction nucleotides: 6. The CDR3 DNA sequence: TGTGCCAGCAGCGAGTCCCGGGACAGGAACACCGGGGAGCTGTTTTTT. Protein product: CASSESRDRNTGELFF. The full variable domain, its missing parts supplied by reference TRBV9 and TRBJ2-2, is DSGVTQTPKHLITATGQRVTLRCSPRSGDLSVYWYQQSLDQGLQFLIQYYNGEERAKGNILERFSAQQFPDLHSELNLSSLELGDSALYFCASSESRDRNTGELFFGEGSRLTVL.

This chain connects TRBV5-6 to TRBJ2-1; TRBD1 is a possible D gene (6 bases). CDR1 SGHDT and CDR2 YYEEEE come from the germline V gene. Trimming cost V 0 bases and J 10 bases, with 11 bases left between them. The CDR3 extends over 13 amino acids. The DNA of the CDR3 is TGTGCCAGCAGCTTGGTCAGGGGTGAGGAGCAGTTCTTC. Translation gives CASSLVRGEEQFF.

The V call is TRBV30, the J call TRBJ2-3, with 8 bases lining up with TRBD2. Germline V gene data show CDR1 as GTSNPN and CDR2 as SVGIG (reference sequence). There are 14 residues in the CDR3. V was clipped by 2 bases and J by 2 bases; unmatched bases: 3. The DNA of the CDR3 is TGTGCCTGGAGTAGTAGCGGGGACACAGATACGCAGTATTTT. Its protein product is CAWSSSGDTDTQYF. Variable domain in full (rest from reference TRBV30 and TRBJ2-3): SQTIHQWPATLVQPVGSPLSLECTVEGTSNPNLYWYRQAAGRGLQLLFYSVGIGQISSEVPQNLSASRPQDRQFILSSKKLLLSDSGFYLCAWSSSGDTDTQYFGPGTRLTVL.

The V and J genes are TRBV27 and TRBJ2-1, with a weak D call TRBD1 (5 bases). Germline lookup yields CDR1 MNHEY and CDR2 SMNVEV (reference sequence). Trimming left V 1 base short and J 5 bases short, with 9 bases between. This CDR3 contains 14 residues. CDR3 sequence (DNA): TGTGCCAGCAGTTTATGGGGCCTAAACAATGAGCAGTTCTTC. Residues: CASSLWGLNNEQFF.

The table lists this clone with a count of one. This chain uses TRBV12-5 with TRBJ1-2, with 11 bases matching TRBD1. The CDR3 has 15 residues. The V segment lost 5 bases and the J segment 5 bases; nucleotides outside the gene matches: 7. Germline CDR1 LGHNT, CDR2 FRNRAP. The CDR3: CASGPGQGALYGYTF. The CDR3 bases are TGTGCTAGTGGTCCCGGACAGGGGGCCTTGTATGGCTACACCTTC.

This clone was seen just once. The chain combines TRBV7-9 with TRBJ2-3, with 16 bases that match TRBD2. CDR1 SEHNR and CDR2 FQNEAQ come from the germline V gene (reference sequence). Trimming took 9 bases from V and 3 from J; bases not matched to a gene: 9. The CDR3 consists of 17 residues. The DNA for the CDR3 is TGTGCCAGTTCGGGACTAGCGGGGGGGCTTGGGACAGATACGCAGTATTTT. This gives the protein CASSGLAGGLGTDTQYF.

Here the CDR3 DNA reads TGCGCCAGCAGCCAAGCCGAGGGCCTAGCTGTCTACGAGCAGTACTTC. Its translation: CASSQAEGLAVYEQYF. The gene calls are TRBV4-3 and TRBJ2-7, with D perhaps TRBD2 (5 bases). Per the germline V gene, CDR1 is LGHNA and CDR2 is YSLEER. Trimming removed 1 base from V and 3 bases from J, with 16 bases in between. CDR3 length equals 16 residues.

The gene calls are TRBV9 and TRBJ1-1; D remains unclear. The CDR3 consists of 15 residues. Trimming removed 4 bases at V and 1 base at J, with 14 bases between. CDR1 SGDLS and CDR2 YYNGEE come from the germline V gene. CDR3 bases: TGTGCCAGCAGCCCCCCCGGACCGACGAACACTGAAGCTTTCTTT. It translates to CASSPPGPTNTEAFF.

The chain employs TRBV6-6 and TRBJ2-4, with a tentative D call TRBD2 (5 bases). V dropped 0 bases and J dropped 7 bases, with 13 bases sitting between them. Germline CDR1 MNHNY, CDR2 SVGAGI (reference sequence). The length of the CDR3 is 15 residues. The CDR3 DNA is TGTGCCAGCAGTTACTCGATAGAGACGGGGAACATTCAGTACTTC. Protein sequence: CASSYSIETGNIQYF.

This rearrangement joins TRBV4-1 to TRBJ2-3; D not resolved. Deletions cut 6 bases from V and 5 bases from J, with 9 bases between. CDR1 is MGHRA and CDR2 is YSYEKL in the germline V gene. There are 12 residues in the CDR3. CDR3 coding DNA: TGCGCCAGCAGTCGTACGGGAGATACGCAGTATTTT. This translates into CASSRTGDTQYF.

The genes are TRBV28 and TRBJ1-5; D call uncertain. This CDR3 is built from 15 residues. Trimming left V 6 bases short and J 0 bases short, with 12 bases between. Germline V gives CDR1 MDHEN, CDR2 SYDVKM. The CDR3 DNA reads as TGTGCCAGCAGGTCATATACCTATAGCAATCAGCCCCAGCATTTT. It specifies CASRSYTYSNQPQHF.

The CDR3 here is CASSQLLPNTEAFF. In nucleotides, the CDR3 is TGCGCCAGCAGCCAACTGCTCCCGAACACTGAAGCTTTCTTT. The V and J genes are TRBV4-1 and TRBJ1-1, with unresolved D. Germline V gives CDR1 MGHRA, CDR2 YSYEKL. This CDR3 spans 14 amino acids. Trimming took off 2 bases at V and 1 base at J, with 8 bases between the two ends.

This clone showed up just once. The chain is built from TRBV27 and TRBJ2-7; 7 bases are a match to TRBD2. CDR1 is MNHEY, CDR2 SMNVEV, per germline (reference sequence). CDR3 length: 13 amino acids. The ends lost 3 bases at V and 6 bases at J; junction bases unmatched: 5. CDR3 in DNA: TGTGCCAGCAGTTTTCGGTCGGGGGGCGAGCAGTACTTC. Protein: CASSFRSGGEQYF.

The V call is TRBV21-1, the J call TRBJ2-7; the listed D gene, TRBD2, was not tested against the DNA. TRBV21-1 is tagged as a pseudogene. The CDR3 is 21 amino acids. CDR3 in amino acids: CASSYPFPGLAGGTPSYEQYF. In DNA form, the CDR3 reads TGTGCCAGCAGCTACCCATTCCCGGGACTAGCGGGAGGCACACCATCCTACGAGCAGTACTTC.

The chain's CDR3 is CASSLGSGGETQYF. CDR3 in DNA: TGTGCCAGCAGCTTAGGTTCAGGGGGGGAGACCCAGTACTTC. The V call is TRBV7-8, the J call TRBJ2-5, with a possible D match to TRBD1 (7 bases). This CDR3 spans 14 amino acids. The germline V gene has CDR1 SGHVS and CDR2 FQNEAQ. V lost 1 base to trimming and J lost 5 bases, with 11 bases between them.

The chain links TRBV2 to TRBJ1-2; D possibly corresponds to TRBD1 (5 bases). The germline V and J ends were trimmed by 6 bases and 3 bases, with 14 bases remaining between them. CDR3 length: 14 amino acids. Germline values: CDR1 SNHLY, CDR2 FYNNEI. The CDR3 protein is CASRIGGEDYGYTF. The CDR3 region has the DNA TGTGCCAGCAGAATCGGGGGGGAGGACTATGGCTACACCTTC.

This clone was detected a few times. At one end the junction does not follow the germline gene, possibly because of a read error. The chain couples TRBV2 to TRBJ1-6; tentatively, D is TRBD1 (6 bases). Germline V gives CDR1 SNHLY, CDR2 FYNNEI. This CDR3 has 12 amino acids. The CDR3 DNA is TGTGCCAGCAGTTGGGACACGATTTTCCTCTACTTT. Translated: CASSWDTIFLYF.

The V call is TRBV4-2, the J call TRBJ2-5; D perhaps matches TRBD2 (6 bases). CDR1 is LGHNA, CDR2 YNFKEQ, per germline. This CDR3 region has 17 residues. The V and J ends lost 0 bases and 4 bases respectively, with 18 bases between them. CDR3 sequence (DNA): TGTGCCAGCAGCCAAGAATCTCCATGGACTACCACAGAGACCCAGTACTTC. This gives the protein CASSQESPWTTTETQYF.

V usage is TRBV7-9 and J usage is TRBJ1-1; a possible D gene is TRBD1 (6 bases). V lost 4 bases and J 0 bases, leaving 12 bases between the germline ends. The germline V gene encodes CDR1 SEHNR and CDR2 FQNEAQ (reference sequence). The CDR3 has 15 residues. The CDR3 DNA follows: TGTGCCAGCAGCTCGACAGGCGGATTGAACACTGAAGCTTTCTTT. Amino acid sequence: CASSSTGGLNTEAFF.

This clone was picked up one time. CDR3 sequence: CASKEGGTEAFF. CDR3 nucleotides: TGTGCCAGCAAGGAGGGAGGCACTGAAGCTTTCTTT. The chain uses TRBV27 and TRBJ1-1; D is unresolved. V lost 7 bases to trimming and J lost 4 bases, with 10 bases between them. Per the germline V gene, CDR1 is MNHEY and CDR2 is SMNVEV (reference sequence). CDR3 length: 12 residues.

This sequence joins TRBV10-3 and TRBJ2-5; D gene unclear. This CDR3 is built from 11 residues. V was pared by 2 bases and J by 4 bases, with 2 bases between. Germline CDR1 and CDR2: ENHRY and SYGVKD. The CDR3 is CAISETETQYF. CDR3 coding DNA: TGTGCCATCAGTGAGACAGAGACCCAGTACTTC.

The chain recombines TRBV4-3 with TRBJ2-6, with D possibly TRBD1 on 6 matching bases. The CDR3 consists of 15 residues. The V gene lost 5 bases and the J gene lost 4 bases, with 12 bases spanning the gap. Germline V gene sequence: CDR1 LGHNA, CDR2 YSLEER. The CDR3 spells CASSIGGSGANVLTF. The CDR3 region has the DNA TGCGCCAGCAGCATAGGGGGTTCGGGGGCCAACGTCCTGACTTTC.

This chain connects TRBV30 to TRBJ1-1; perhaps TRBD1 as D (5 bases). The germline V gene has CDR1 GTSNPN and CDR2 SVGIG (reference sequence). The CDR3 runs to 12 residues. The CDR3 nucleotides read TGTGCAGCAGTGGGGGAGAACACTGAAGCTTTCTTT. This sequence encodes CAAVGENTEAFF.

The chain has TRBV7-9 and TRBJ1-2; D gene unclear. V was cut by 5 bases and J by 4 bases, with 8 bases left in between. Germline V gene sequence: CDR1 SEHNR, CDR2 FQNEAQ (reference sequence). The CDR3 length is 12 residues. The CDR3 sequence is CASSQSSYGYTF. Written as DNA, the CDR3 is TGTGCCAGCAGCCAGTCGTCCTATGGCTACACCTTC. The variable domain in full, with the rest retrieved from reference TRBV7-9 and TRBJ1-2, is DTGVSQNPRHKITKRGQNVTFRCDPISEHNRLYWYRQTLGQGPEFLTYFQNEAQLEKSRLLSDRFSAERPKGSFSTLEIQRTEQGDSAMYLCASSQSSYGYTFGSGTRLTVV.